This TCR beta chain comes out of a study of blood T cell repertoires in COVID-19. Study-wide background: Samples came from the United States, Italy and Spain, spanning acute and convalescent COVID-19. The cDNA or gDNA used as material had been derived from T cells, B-cell-depleted T cells, or PBMCs.

In the authors' workflow: The assay estimated nucleated cells by amplifying reference gene primers. Repertoires were generated with immunoSEQ multiplex PCR, while TCRdb's copy carries only in-frame clones and drops some. The V and J calls and clone size come from that table; D and trimming were worked out from the DNA. The sample includes about 30,000 clones, about 90% seen only once; the top ten take about 10%. With 3 bases removed from V and 0 bases from J, the gap between germline ends came to 10 bases. The germline V gene encodes CDR1 SGDLS and CDR2 YYNGEE. The CDR3 length is 14 residues. The sample comprised peripheral blood. This TCR derives from a human donor with active COVID-19. The donor label of this sample is uncertain. The V call is TRBV9, the J call TRBJ2-7, with a possible D match to TRBD1 (6 bases). This CDR3 reads CASSAGQSSYEQYF. The DNA of the CDR3 is TGTGCCAGCAGCGCCGGACAGAGCTCCTACGAGCAGTACTTC. Combining the CDR3 with reference TRBV9 and TRBJ2-7 gives the whole variable domain DSGVTQTPKHLITATGQRVTLRCSPRSGDLSVYWYQQSLDQGLQFLIQYYNGEERAKGNILERFSAQQFPDLHSELNLSSLELGDSALYFCASSAGQSSYEQYFGPGTRLTVT.